This T cell receptor (beta chain) was sequenced for a study of cytomegalovirus exposure and HLA in healthy donors. Study-wide context: A prior analysis found 95 million to 140 million unique TCR beta sequences from approximately 190 million T cells.

PCR was performed using 60 Vbeta and 13 Jbeta primers. Produced via immunoSEQ multiplex PCR; TCRdb's table is partial and in-frame only. The sample includes some 45,000 clones, roughly half seen only once; the top ten take 12%. This receptor was identified in a human donor in good health. Input material: PBMCs.

The CDR3 sequence: CASSSASVFAYEQYF. The CDR3 DNA follows: TGTGCCAGCAGTTCGGCTAGCGTCTTCGCCTACGAGCAGTACTTC. The gene calls are TRBV6-5 and TRBJ2-7, with D perhaps matching TRBD2 (6 bases). The CDR3 contains 15 residues. Trimming took off 4 bases at V and 2 bases at J, with 15 bases between the two ends. Germline V gives CDR1 MNHEY, CDR2 SVGAGI.